This T cell receptor (beta chain) was sequenced for a study of blood T cell repertoires in COVID-19. A Seattle source enrolled patients during active infection and followed them longitudinally. Libraries were prepared by immunoSEQ multiplex PCR; TCRdb keeps only in-frame clonotypes and omits some of them. The data contain under 85,000 clones, 75% to 90% of them singletons. CDR1 is KGHDR, CDR2 SFDVKD, per germline. The V end lost 3 bases, the J end lost 13 bases, and 12 bases lay between the germline ends. CDR3 size: 12 residues. The rearrangement uses TRBV24-1 and TRBJ2-4, with a tentative D call TRBD1 (6 bases). The sequenced sample was peripheral blood. This clonotype was obtained from a man aged 40-55 years with COVID-19, enrolled during active disease. This CDR3 reads CATSDEQGRQYF. DNA of the CDR3: TGTGCCACCAGTGATGAGCAGGGGCGCCAGTACTTC.